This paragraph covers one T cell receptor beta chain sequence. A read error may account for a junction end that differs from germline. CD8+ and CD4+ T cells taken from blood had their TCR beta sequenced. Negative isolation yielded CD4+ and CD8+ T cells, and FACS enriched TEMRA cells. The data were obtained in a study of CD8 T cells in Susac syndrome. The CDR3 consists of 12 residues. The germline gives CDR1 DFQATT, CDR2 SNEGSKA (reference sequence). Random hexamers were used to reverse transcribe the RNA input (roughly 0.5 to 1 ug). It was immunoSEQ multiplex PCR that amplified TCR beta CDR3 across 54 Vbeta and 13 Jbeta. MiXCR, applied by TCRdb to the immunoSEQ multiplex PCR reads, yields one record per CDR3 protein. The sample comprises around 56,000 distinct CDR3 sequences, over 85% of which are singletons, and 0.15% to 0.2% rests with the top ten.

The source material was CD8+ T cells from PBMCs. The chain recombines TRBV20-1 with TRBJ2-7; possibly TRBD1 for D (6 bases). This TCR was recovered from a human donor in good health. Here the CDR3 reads CSVREQGYEQYF. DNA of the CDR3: TGCAGTGTTAGAGAACAGGGCTACGAGCAGTACTTC.